Following are 17 T cell receptor beta chains from one sample sequenced in a study of cytomegalovirus exposure and HLA in healthy donors. A multiplex PCR was run with 60 Vbeta primers and 13 Jbeta primers. Measured with immunoSEQ multiplex PCR; TCRdb has only the in-frame clones, and not every one. Here the sample spans under 150,000 clones, approximately 82% being singletons. The sequencing input was PBMCs. These receptors came from a man younger than 45 in good health and CMV-seropositive.

This chain joins TRBV19 and TRBJ1-6; a possible D gene is TRBD1 (6 bases). Germline V gene data show CDR1 as LNHDA and CDR2 as SQIVND (reference sequence). The germline V and J ends were trimmed by 6 bases and 1 base, with 16 bases remaining between them. The CDR3 covers 17 residues. The CDR3 sequence is CASSTGQPGSYNSPLHF. The CDR3 DNA follows: TGTGCCAGTAGCACCGGACAGCCCGGGTCCTATAATTCACCCCTCCACTTT.

The chain has TRBV7-9 and TRBJ2-7; the D is unclear. Between the trimmed V and J ends, which lost 2 bases and 2 bases, there was a span of 10 bases. Per the germline V gene, CDR1 is SEHNR and CDR2 is FQNEAQ (reference sequence). CDR3 length: 14 residues. CDR3 loop: CASSLLLEPYEQYF. In DNA form, the CDR3 reads TGTGCCAGCAGCTTATTGCTGGAGCCCTACGAGCAGTACTTC.

There are a few counts of this clone. The rearrangement joins TRBV6-5 to TRBJ1-1; D is possibly TRBD1 (6 bases). The germline gives CDR1 MNHEY, CDR2 SVGAGI. Trimming cost V 0 bases and J 10 bases, with 12 bases left between them. This CDR3 comprises 13 residues. This CDR3 reads CASSYSLRGGAFF. DNA for the CDR3: TGTGCCAGCAGTTACTCGCTTAGGGGGGGAGCTTTCTTT.

The chain combines TRBV9 with TRBJ1-6; no definite D call. V gave up 0 bases and J gave up 0 bases, with 13 bases separating them. The V gene's germline CDR1 is SGDLS and CDR2 YYNGEE. The CDR3 is 18 amino acids. In DNA, the CDR3 is TGTGCCAGCAGCGTAGGTGAGCAGCGGGACTCCTATAATTCACCCCTCCACTTT. Amino acids: CASSVGEQRDSYNSPLHF.

This sequence joins TRBV7-9 and TRBJ2-1; D is unresolved. The V and J ends lost 6 bases and 6 bases respectively, with 18 bases between them. This CDR3 contains 15 residues. Germline V lookup: CDR1 SEHNR, CDR2 FQNEAQ (reference sequence). The DNA of the CDR3 is TGTGCCAGCAGTCGAGCCGGGTCCTCGAGCAATGAGCAGTTCTTC. Translation: CASSRAGSSSNEQFF.

This clone was picked up one time. The same CDR3 also results from other DNA sequences found in this sample. The chain uses TRBV30 and TRBJ1-3; D not resolved. The V gene lost 2 bases and the J gene lost 2 bases, with 7 bases spanning the gap. CDR1 is GTSNPN, CDR2 SVGIG, per germline (reference sequence). CDR3 length equals 13 residues. The CDR3 nucleotides read TGTGCCTGGAGTTACGGAGCTGGAAACACCATATATTTT. Residues: CAWSYGAGNTIYF. Supplemented by reference TRBV30 and TRBJ1-3, the full variable domain reads SQTIHQWPATLVQPVGSPLSLECTVEGTSNPNLYWYRQAAGRGLQLLFYSVGIGQISSEVPQNLSASRPQDRQFILSSKKLLLSDSGFYLCAWSYGAGNTIYFGEGSWLTVV.

The sample holds one count of this clone. The chain has TRBV2 and TRBJ2-1; TRBD2 aligns across 8 bases. This CDR3 region has 14 residues. CDR1 SNHLY and CDR2 FYNNEI come from the germline V gene. Trimming cost V 7 bases and J 5 bases; bases outside gene matches: 7. The CDR3 DNA reads as TGTGCCAGCAAACTTAGCGGGGCGAACAATGAGCAGTTCTTC. Translated, it gives CASKLSGANNEQFF.

The chain carries TRBV15 and TRBJ1-3; D call uncertain. Germline V gives CDR1 LNHNV, CDR2 YYDKDF (reference sequence). There are 13 residues in the CDR3. Trimming took 3 bases from V and 3 from J, leaving 6 bases between them. The CDR3 loop reads CATSSYGGNTIYF. The CDR3 region has the DNA TGTGCCACCAGCAGCTACGGTGGAAACACCATATATTTT.

On this clone: The junction departs from the called germline gene at one end, perhaps through a read error. This sequence joins TRBV7-9 and TRBJ1-4; no definite D call. CDR1 is SEHNR, CDR2 FQNEAQ, per germline (reference sequence). The CDR3 consists of 15 residues. Written as DNA, the CDR3 is TGTTCCAGCAGCTTAGGGAGGGAGGCTAATGAAAAACTGTTTTTT. The encoded protein is CSSSLGREANEKLFF.

This chain uses TRBV4-2 with TRBJ2-6, with D tentatively TRBD1 (6 bases). With 4 bases removed from V and 0 bases from J, the gap between germline ends came to 16 bases. The CDR3 totals 18 residues. Germline assignment: CDR1 LGHNA and CDR2 YNFKEQ. CDR3 region: CASSRLGAQGSGANVLTF. The CDR3 DNA follows: TGTGCCAGCAGCCGATTAGGGGCACAGGGCTCTGGGGCCAACGTCCTGACTTTC.

CDR3 sequence (DNA): TGTGCCAGCAGTTTTCCTGGACTAGCGGGATTCTTGGATACGCAGTATTTT. As protein: CASSFPGLAGFLDTQYF. This rearrangement joins TRBV28 to TRBJ2-3; 12 nucleotides line up with TRBD2. Germline CDR1 MDHEN, CDR2 SYDVKM. V lost 3 bases to trimming and J lost 6 bases; unmatched junction nucleotides: 10. The CDR3 covers 17 residues.

This chain uses TRBV11-1 with TRBJ2-1; no clear D gene. This CDR3 spans 16 amino acids. The germline V and J ends were trimmed by 5 bases and 4 bases, with 18 bases remaining between them. The germline gives CDR1 SGHAT, CDR2 FQDESV (reference sequence). The CDR3 protein is CASSRRPSNSYNEQFF. The CDR3 nucleotides read TGTGCCAGCAGCCGCCGCCCAAGTAACAGTTACAATGAGCAGTTCTTC.

The chain employs TRBV5-6 and TRBJ2-3, with TRBD2 matching 8 bases. Germline V gene sequence: CDR1 SGHDT, CDR2 YYEEEE. The CDR3 is 17 amino acids. With 4 bases clipped from V and 4 bases from J, the junction kept 14 bases outside the gene matches. This chain's CDR3 is CASSPFFAAGEADTQYF. The CDR3 coding sequence is TGTGCCAGCAGCCCCTTTTTCGCAGCGGGAGAAGCAGATACGCAGTATTTT. The full variable domain, with the rest looked up from reference TRBV5-6 and TRBJ2-3, is DAGVTQSPTHLIKTRGQQVTLRCSPKSGHDTVSWYQQALGQGPQFIFQYYEEEERQRGNFPDRFSGHQFPNYSSELNVNALLLGDSALYLCASSPFFAAGEADTQYFGPGTRLTVL.

This clone was observed a few times. This chain connects TRBV25-1 to TRBJ1-2, with D tentatively TRBD1 (6 bases). V was pared by 3 bases and J by 8 bases, with 16 bases between. Germline V gene sequence: CDR1 MGHDK, CDR2 SYGVNS. The CDR3 contains 14 residues. This CDR3 is CASSETGWGRGYTF. The CDR3 DNA sequence: TGTGCCAGCAGTGAGACCGGCTGGGGGCGCGGCTACACCTTC.

The chain employs TRBV28 and TRBJ2-5; tentatively, D is TRBD2 (5 bases). CDR3 length equals 15 residues. V lost 6 bases and J lost 2, with 16 bases in between. Germline V gives CDR1 MDHEN, CDR2 SYDVKM. CDR3 sequence (DNA): TGTGCCAGCAGCCACGCCTCGGACTTACAAGAGACCCAGTACTTC. Translating it yields CASSHASDLQETQYF.

CDR3 coding DNA: TGCGCCAGCAGCTTGGTACCAGGGAATCCAGATACGCAGTATTTT. Its translation: CASSLVPGNPDTQYF. The rearrangement joins TRBV5-1 to TRBJ2-3, with a weak D call TRBD1 (5 bases). This CDR3 contains 15 residues. V lost 0 bases, J lost 4 bases, and 12 bases lay in between. Germline V lookup: CDR1 SGHRS, CDR2 YFSETQ.

The chain is built from TRBV7-3 and TRBJ2-7, with D hard to call. The CDR3 loop spans 16 amino acids. From germline, CDR1 is SGHTA and CDR2 FQGTGA. The ends were cut back, 2 bases at V and 6 bases at J, with 20 bases in the middle. The CDR3 protein is CASSLFCLQSQAEQYF. DNA for the CDR3: TGTGCCAGCAGCTTATTCTGCCTACAGAGCCAGGCCGAGCAGTACTTC.